The 14 T cell receptor beta chains reported below all come from one sample, sequenced in a study of cytomegalovirus exposure and HLA in healthy donors. The table came from immunoSEQ multiplex PCR; TCRdb's copy has only in-frame clones and leaves some out. The data show about 330,000 clones, roughly 85% seen once. The sequenced sample consisted of PBMCs. The receptors shown here come from a woman younger than 30 in good health and CMV-seronegative.

The chain has TRBV4-1 and TRBJ2-3; TRBD1 might be the D (5 bases). V shed 4 bases and J shed 6 bases, with 14 bases lying between them. This CDR3 spans 14 amino acids. Germline CDR1 MGHRA, CDR2 YSYEKL. The CDR3 nucleotides are TGCGCCAGCAGCCGTATAGGGGCTGAGGATACGCAGTATTTT. Residues: CASSRIGAEDTQYF.

The V call is TRBV6-1, the J call TRBJ1-4; TRBD1 is a possible D gene (6 bases). V was trimmed by 3 bases and J by 7 bases, leaving 9 bases between them. Germline V gives CDR1 MNHNS, CDR2 SASEGT. The CDR3 spans 13 residues. CDR3 sequence: CASSDTGFEKLFF. CDR3 sequence (DNA): TGTGCCAGCAGTGACACAGGGTTTGAAAAACTGTTTTTT.

This clone was observed many times. This chain uses TRBV9 with TRBJ2-5; D is perhaps TRBD2 (6 bases). Looked up from germline, CDR1 is SGDLS and CDR2 is YYNGEE. There are 14 residues in the CDR3. Trimming left V 0 bases short and J 7 bases short, with 13 bases between. The DNA for the CDR3 is TGTGCCAGCAGCGTAGTAGAGCAGGGAGGGACCCAGTACTTC. This translates into CASSVVEQGGTQYF.

The rearrangement links TRBV5-1 to TRBJ2-1, with TRBD1 identical over 11 bases. The ends lost 7 bases at V and 5 bases at J; junction bases unmatched: 8. In germline, CDR1 is SGHRS, CDR2 YFSETQ. This CDR3 comprises 15 residues. The CDR3 region has the DNA TGCGCCAGCGGAATGGGACAGGGGGTACACAATGAGCAGTTCTTC. This codes for CASGMGQGVHNEQFF.

This rearrangement joins TRBV7-8 to TRBJ1-3; D is unresolved. Germline values: CDR1 SGHVS, CDR2 FQNEAQ. Trimming stripped 5 bases from V and 8 bases from J, with 7 bases between. The CDR3 extends over 11 amino acids. This CDR3 reads CASSPRDTIYF. Here the CDR3 DNA reads TGTGCCAGCAGCCCCCGGGACACCATATATTTT.

The gene calls are TRBV4-3 and TRBJ2-1; 7 bases align to TRBD2. This CDR3 comprises 15 residues. V dropped 0 bases and J dropped 6; count of bases not matched to a gene: 5. Germline assignment: CDR1 LGHNA and CDR2 YSLEER. As DNA, the CDR3 is TGCGCCAGCAGCCAAGACTCGGGAGGAGGCAATGAGCAGTTCTTC. Protein sequence: CASSQDSGGGNEQFF.

The rearrangement uses TRBV9 and TRBJ2-1, with D possibly being TRBD2 (6 bases). The CDR3 contains 14 residues. The V and J ends lost 5 bases and 8 bases respectively, with 17 bases between them. Germline lookup yields CDR1 SGDLS and CDR2 YYNGEE. The CDR3 here is CASSAGLPRDEQFF. As DNA, the CDR3 is TGTGCCAGCAGTGCGGGACTCCCCCGGGATGAGCAGTTCTTC. Filled out from reference TRBV9 and TRBJ2-1, the complete variable domain reads DSGVTQTPKHLITATGQRVTLRCSPRSGDLSVYWYQQSLDQGLQFLIQYYNGEERAKGNILERFSAQQFPDLHSELNLSSLELGDSALYFCASSAGLPRDEQFFGPGTRLTVL.

The chain couples TRBV6-5 to TRBJ2-1, with a possible D match to TRBD1 (6 bases). This CDR3 is 13 amino acids long. Germline V lookup: CDR1 MNHEY, CDR2 SVGAGI. The germline V and J ends were trimmed by 11 bases and 3 bases, with 14 bases remaining between them. The CDR3 is CACWGQGYNEQFF. In DNA, the CDR3 is TGTGCCTGCTGGGGGCAGGGCTACAATGAGCAGTTCTTC.

The gene calls are TRBV4-3 and TRBJ2-3; 7 nucleotides agree with TRBD2. CDR3 length: 15 amino acids. CDR1 and CDR2 from the germline V gene are LGHNA and YSLEER. J lost 2 bases, V lost 3 bases, and 5 bases had no gene match. CDR3 residues: CASSQGGSTTDTQYF. Written as DNA, the CDR3 is TGCGCCAGCAGCCAGGGCGGGAGTACCACAGATACGCAGTATTTT.

This chain uses TRBV10-3 with TRBJ2-7, with 7 bases lining up with TRBD1. The germline V gene encodes CDR1 ENHRY and CDR2 SYGVKD. The trim removed 9 bases at V and 1 base at J, leaving 9 bases unmatched. CDR3 length: 14 residues. The CDR3 spells CAIQTGESSYEQYF. DNA for the CDR3: TGTGCCATTCAAACAGGGGAGTCATCCTACGAGCAGTACTTC.

The rearrangement links TRBV15 to TRBJ2-1, with TRBD2 matching over 8 bases. The CDR3 extends over 13 amino acids. The ends lost 5 bases at V and 14 bases at J; junction bases unmatched: 11. Germline V gene data show CDR1 as LNHNV and CDR2 as YYDKDF (reference sequence). As DNA, the CDR3 is TGTGCCACCAGCGCCGAGACTAGCGCTGTTGAGTTCTTC. Its protein product is CATSAETSAVEFF.

As concerns this clone: Mismatch with germline at one junction end may stem from a read error. The chain combines TRBV20-1 with TRBJ2-3; D perhaps matches TRBD2 (5 bases). The CDR3 contains 11 residues. CDR1 DFQATT and CDR2 SNEGSKA come from the germline V gene (reference sequence). CDR3 loop: CSARGLHTQYF. The CDR3 bases are TGCAGTGCAAGAGGACTCCATACGCAGTATTTT.

The chain links TRBV2 to TRBJ2-1; TRBD2 matches at 12 bases. Per germline, CDR1 SNHLY and CDR2 FYNNEI. The V segment lost 4 bases and the J segment 2 bases; nucleotides outside the gene matches: 12. The CDR3 totals 19 residues. This CDR3 reads CASSGWLAGGPGTYNEQFF. The CDR3 nucleotides are TGTGCCAGCAGTGGGTGGCTAGCGGGAGGGCCCGGAACCTACAATGAGCAGTTCTTC.

On this clone: An end of the junction does not agree with germline; a read error may underlie this. This sequence joins TRBV5-6 and TRBJ2-4; 10 bases are shared with TRBD2. The CDR3 is 16 amino acids. Per the germline V gene, CDR1 is SGHDT and CDR2 is YYEEEE. This CDR3 reads CASSLERSLAGYLPDF. The DNA of the CDR3 is TGTGCCAGCAGCTTGGAACGATCACTAGCGGGGTATCTTCCGGACTTC.